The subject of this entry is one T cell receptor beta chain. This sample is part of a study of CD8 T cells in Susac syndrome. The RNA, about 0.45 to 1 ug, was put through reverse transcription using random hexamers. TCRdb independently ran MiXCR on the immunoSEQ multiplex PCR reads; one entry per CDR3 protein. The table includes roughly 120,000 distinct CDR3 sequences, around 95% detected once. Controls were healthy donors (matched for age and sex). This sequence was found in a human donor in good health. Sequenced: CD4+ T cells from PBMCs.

This CDR3 reads CSASGLANSYEQYF. In DNA form, the CDR3 reads TGCAGTGCTAGTGGACTAGCGAACTCCTACGAGCAGTACTTC. The V gene is TRBV20-1, the J gene TRBJ2-7; 9 bases fit TRBD2. The length of the CDR3 is 14 residues. Germline V gives CDR1 DFQATT, CDR2 SNEGSKA (reference sequence). Germline trimming cut 3 bases from V and 0 bases from J; bases unmatched to any gene: 3.